In its sample, the clone carrying this T cell receptor (beta chain) was seen once. Cohort 3 recovered donors had two negative PCRs, clearance, or symptom resolution. The data belong to a study of blood T cell repertoires in COVID-19. Study-level information: Italy, Spain and the United States were the sources of the convalescent and acute COVID-19 samples. From T cells, B-cell-depleted T cells, or PBMCs came the material, which was cDNA or gDNA.

Study processing details: Estimation of nucleated cell counts was performed using reference gene primer amplification. Some clones are missing from TCRdb's copy, which holds only in-frame ones; the method was immunoSEQ multiplex PCR. The V and J calls and clone size are taken from that table; D and trimming were inferred from the DNA. The table lists under 200,000 clones, less than 85% of them singletons. V was shortened by 6 bases and J by 2 bases, with 11 bases between the two germline ends. The CDR3 is 13 amino acids. Germline V gives CDR1 ENHRY, CDR2 SYGVKD. The sample taken for sequencing was PBMCs or T cells enriched from blood (not recorded which). This rearrangement joins TRBV10-3 to TRBJ2-7, with unresolved D. The sequence came from a man between 60 and 70 years old who had recovered from COVID-19. The CDR3 reads CAIRGRLTYEQYF. In DNA, the CDR3 is TGTGCCATCAGAGGCAGGCTCACCTACGAGCAGTACTTC.